This is a list of T cell receptor beta chains from one sample in a study of human T cells and chemical hapten exposure. TCRdb recomputed calls from the RACE reads with MiXCR, one row per CDR3 protein. The sample lists roughly 100,000 distinct CDR3 sequences; 10% to 13% were seen once. The sample consisted of whole blood, taken in connection with sensitization to the hapten diphenylcyclopropenone (DPC). These receptors were obtained from a woman aged 55-69 years with alopecia areata. Some clones in this sample may be carry-over from other donors' samples. Each CDR3 is given without its conserved first and last residue. Part of the rows lack a size; the others show once, few, many or a class for expanded clones.

many	TRBV18	ASSPGLAGKVMDEQY
.	TRBV6-6	ASSYPLAGGQETQY
many	TRBV5-5	ASSLASSGGPLGETQY
many	TRBV11-2	ASSFGLAAVGETQY
.	TRBV2	ASRDRGLSYEQY
many	TRBV10-3	AISRSSGANQPQH
many	TRBV15	ATSIHRKLNSPLH
once	TRBV12-3/TRBV12-4	ASSLALGSDTIY
many	TRBV10-2	ASRTRTGWWTEAF
many	TRBV7-9	ASSLGIHNTGELF
many	TRBV6-6	ASVNFEGEFAPLH
many	TRBV29-1	SVEVPEVGRRETQY
.	TRBV5-1	ASRPILANEQF
many	TRBV7-2	ASSPGLPTDTQY
many	TRBV13	ASSLEGGIFGYKEKLF
many	TRBV13	ASSTEGELF
few	TRBV5-1	ASSLRSSVSGANVLT
many	TRBV6-2/TRBV6-3	AERASGSTGELF
.	TRBV3-1	ASSHPTGFLAEAF
many	TRBV19	ASSPGVEQPQH
few	TRBV6-5	ASRRHKNSNQPQH
many	TRBV20-1	SARAGGVNTGELF
few	TRBV29-1	SVVPGYGTGVTAKNIQY
.	TRBV6-5	ASSYSRAVGNGYT
few	TRBV15	ATSRDNVMAEIGNEQF
few	TRBV7-9	ASSFRTDVAQY
many	TRBV24-1	ATSDHRDRVNTGELF
many	TRBV7-7	ASSSGGTGELF
many	TRBV7-9	ASSLVGGSYEQY
many	TRBV19	ASKKLDGEEAQY
many	TRBV30	AWSLDMNTEAF
few	TRBV18	ASSPNDCVNTEAF
many	TRBV7-2	ASSLDRETQY
many	TRBV4-1	ASSQGRMAF
few	TRBV5-5	ASSTTGTGSYEQY
many	TRBV11-1	ASSLRPAGGDDEQF
many	TRBV6-5	ASSPTTGGGNTIY
.	TRBV24-1	ATSGLGGEADTQY
.	TRBV5-1	ASRDGFQETQY
.	TRBV7-3	ASSFDPSGDEQF
many	TRBV20-1	SAMGWRGEASPLH
.	TRBV7-6	ASSFSFQETQY
many	TRBV20-1	SAERSGANVLT
many	TRBV18	ASSPNGGAHGYT
.	TRBV19	ASSIVGQWAYNEQF
.	TRBV7-9	ASSRDGGRPF
many	TRBV5-1	ASSFGQTTNEKLF
.	TRBV29-1	SVPIAGSHNEQF